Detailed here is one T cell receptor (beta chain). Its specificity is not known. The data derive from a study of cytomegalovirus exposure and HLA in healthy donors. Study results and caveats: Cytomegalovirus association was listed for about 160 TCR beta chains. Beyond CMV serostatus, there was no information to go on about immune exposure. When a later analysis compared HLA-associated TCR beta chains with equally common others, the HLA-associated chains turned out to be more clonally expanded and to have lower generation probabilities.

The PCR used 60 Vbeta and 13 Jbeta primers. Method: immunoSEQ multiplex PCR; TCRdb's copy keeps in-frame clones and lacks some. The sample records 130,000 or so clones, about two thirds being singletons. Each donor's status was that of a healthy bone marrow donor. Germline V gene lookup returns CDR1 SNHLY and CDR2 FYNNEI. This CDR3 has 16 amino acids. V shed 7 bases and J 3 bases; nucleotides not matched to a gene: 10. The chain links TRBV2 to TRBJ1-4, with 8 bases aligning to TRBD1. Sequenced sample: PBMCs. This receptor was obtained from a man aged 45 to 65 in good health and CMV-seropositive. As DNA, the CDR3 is TGTGCCAGCAACGGACAGGGTATTCGTCCTAATGAAAAACTGTTTTTT. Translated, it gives CASNGQGIRPNEKLFF.